This T cell receptor beta chain was sequenced in a study of shared clonotypes between healthy human individuals. The sorted-subset replicate PCRs were given around 0.2 ug DNA, which is roughly 30,000 T cell genomes. TCRdb's table, derived via immunoSEQ multiplex PCR, lists solely in-frame clones and lacks some. This table holds 550,000 to 800,000 clones, less than 85% found once. The investigators split CD4+ cells into a CD45RA+ naive subset and a CD45RA-negative memory subset. CDR1 GTSNPN and CDR2 SVGIG come from the germline V gene (reference sequence). The CDR3 contains 14 residues. V was shortened by 1 base and J by 0 bases, with 9 bases between the two germline ends.

The sample was memory CD4+ T cells sorted from blood. Specified subset: CD45RA-negative fraction. V and J are TRBV30 and TRBJ2-5, with D possibly matching TRBD2 (6 bases). The clonotype comes from a woman in her thirties in good health. CDR3 coding DNA: TGTGCCTGGAGTGGGGGACTGCACCAAGAGACCCAGTACTTC. It specifies CAWSGGLHQETQYF.